This T cell receptor (beta chain) was recovered during a study of sequential checkpoint blockade in melanoma. Overall study: Over 20 patients had matched tumor biopsies before treatment and at week 13 after nivolumab or ipilimumab alone. Study-level findings and limits: About 30 times likelier clinical benefit followed increased tumor T-cell fraction and clonality. Mutational load did not correlate with tumor T-cell fraction or clonality. Response in arm A was associated with pretreatment TIL clonality.

Libraries were prepared by immunoSEQ multiplex PCR; TCRdb keeps only in-frame clonotypes and omits some of them. The sample includes about 13,000 clones, roughly 21% of them seen just once. The treatment denotes: randomized to nivolumab then ipilimumab (arm A) or the reverse (arm B). This clone showed up just a few times. Its antigen is still unknown. This clonotype was obtained from a human donor with melanoma. Sequencing was performed on tumor tissue (inferred from file names), taken from a patient given nivolumab and ipilimumab in sequence.

CDR3 loop: CASITGLAGVFTQYF. The DNA of the CDR3 is TGTGCCAGCATCACGGGACTAGCGGGAGTATTTACGCAGTATTTT. The chain couples TRBV6-8 to TRBJ2-3; 14 nucleotides align to TRBD2. Germline assignment: CDR1 MNHGY and CDR2 SAAAGT. After removal of 7 bases from V and 8 bases from J, the junction contained 8 bases not matched to a gene. There are 15 residues in the CDR3.